These 29 T cell receptor beta chains share one sample of origin, sequenced in a study of lymphopenia after photon versus proton radiotherapy. Profiled with immunoSEQ multiplex PCR; TCRdb holds only in-frame clones, not every one. The sample holds tens of thousands of clones; roughly nine tenths are singletons and the top ten take under 0.9%. The sequences come from peripheral blood, collected from a patient treated with photon-based radiotherapy. Every receptor here comes from a woman in her fifties or sixties with cholangiocarcinoma.

The chain employs TRBV6-5 and TRBJ1-3; 7 bases are shared with TRBD1. CDR3 length: 15 residues. The germline gives CDR1 MNHEY, CDR2 SVGAGI. Trimming cost V 0 bases and J 2 bases; bases outside gene matches: 1. The chain's CDR3 is CASSYSGGPGNTIYF. DNA for the CDR3: TGTGCCAGCAGTTACTCAGGGGGCCCTGGAAACACCATATATTTT.

This clone was picked up a small number of times. This rearrangement joins TRBV19 to TRBJ1-1; 9 positions agree with TRBD1. V lost 3 bases, J lost 3 bases, and 11 bases stayed unmatched. CDR1 is LNHDA, CDR2 SQIVND, per germline (reference sequence). This CDR3 region has 17 residues. In DNA form, the CDR3 reads TGTGCCAGTAGTATTCTGGGACAGGGCCCCAAGGACACTGAAGCTTTCTTT. Protein product: CASSILGQGPKDTEAFF.

CDR3: CSGQTSGNTIYF. The DNA of the CDR3 is TGCAGCGGACAGACCTCTGGAAACACCATATATTTT. The chain joins TRBV29-1 to TRBJ1-3; D is perhaps TRBD1 (5 bases). Trimming left V 7 bases short and J 0 bases short, with 7 bases between. CDR3 length: 12 amino acids. The germline V gene encodes CDR1 SQVTM and CDR2 ANQGSEA.

This rearrangement joins TRBV4-3 to TRBJ1-5; D is ambiguous. The V and J ends lost 1 base and 0 bases respectively, with 7 bases between them. The CDR3 runs to 15 residues. Germline-derived CDR1 and CDR2 are LGHNA and YSLEER. The CDR3 loop is CASSQGVYSNQPQHF. The CDR3 DNA reads as TGCGCCAGCAGCCAAGGGGTCTATAGCAATCAGCCCCAGCATTTT.

J is TRBJ2-2 and V is TRBV7-7, with D hard to call. The CDR3 contains 11 residues. The ends were cut back, 6 bases at V and 5 bases at J, with 4 bases in the middle. The germline V gene has CDR1 SSHAT and CDR2 FNYEAQ (reference sequence). CDR3 region: CASRLTGELFF. In nucleotides, the CDR3 is TGTGCCAGCAGACTAACCGGGGAGCTGTTTTTT.

The chain has TRBV13 and TRBJ2-5; tentatively, D is TRBD1 or TRBD2 (5 bases each). V lost 8 bases, J lost 5 bases, and 18 bases lay in between. This CDR3 is built from 14 residues. In germline, CDR1 is PRHDT, CDR2 FYEKMQ (reference sequence). DNA of the CDR3: TGTGCCAGCTCCCTGAGGGGACGTGTGGAGACCCAGTACTTC. As protein: CASSLRGRVETQYF.

This sequence joins TRBV27 and TRBJ1-5; D may be TRBD1 (5 bases). Germline assignment: CDR1 MNHEY and CDR2 SMNVEV (reference sequence). Trimming left V 10 bases short and J 1 base short, with 17 bases between. This CDR3 region has 15 residues. CDR3 residues: CATREGILSNQPQHF. For the CDR3, the DNA is TGTGCCACCAGGGAGGGGATTTTGAGCAATCAGCCCCAGCATTTT.

The V call is TRBV6-6, the J call TRBJ2-2, with D tentatively TRBD2 (6 bases). Trimming took off 6 bases at V and 4 bases at J, with 15 bases between the two ends. Germline lookup yields CDR1 MNHNY and CDR2 SVGAGI (reference sequence). There are 15 residues in the CDR3. The CDR3 bases are TGTGCCAGCAGAGACGGCGGGGCTACCACCGGGGAGCTGTTTTTT. Translating it yields CASRDGGATTGELFF.

This clone was found once. J is TRBJ1-1 and V is TRBV6-5; 11 bases agree with TRBD1. The length of the CDR3 is 13 residues. Germline CDR1 is MNHEY and CDR2 is SVGAGI. J gave up 5 bases and V 7 bases, and 3 bases lay outside the gene matches. CDR3 in DNA: TGTGCCAGCATGGGGACAGGGGGGACTGAAGCTTTCTTT. Protein sequence: CASMGTGGTEAFF.

This chain uses TRBV7-2 with TRBJ1-1, with a tentative D call TRBD1 (6 bases). V was trimmed by 3 bases and J by 3 bases, leaving 14 bases between them. CDR1 and CDR2 from the germline V gene are SGHTA and FQGNSA. The CDR3 length is 15 residues. As DNA, the CDR3 is TGTGCCAGCAGCTTTATCGGGGGCTCGGACACTGAAGCTTTCTTT. Amino acids: CASSFIGGSDTEAFF.

This sequence joins TRBV5-6 and TRBJ1-1; D is perhaps TRBD1 (5 bases). Trimming left V 4 bases short and J 1 base short, with 8 bases between. The CDR3 contains 13 residues. Germline V gene sequence: CDR1 SGHDT, CDR2 YYEEEE. The CDR3 loop reads CASSLTANTEAFF. The CDR3 bases are TGTGCCAGCAGCCTGACAGCGAACACTGAAGCTTTCTTT.

The chain links TRBV18 to TRBJ2-1; D ambiguous. Per the germline V gene, CDR1 is KGHSH and CDR2 is LQKENI. The CDR3 extends over 13 amino acids. The V end lost 2 bases, the J end lost 5 bases, and 7 bases lay between the germline ends. CDR3 in amino acids: CASSPGLNNEQFF. DNA for the CDR3: TGTGCCAGCTCACCAGGGCTCAACAATGAGCAGTTCTTC. Full variable domain (rest looked up from reference TRBV18 and TRBJ2-1): NAGVMQNPRHLVRRRGQEARLRCSPMKGHSHVYWYRQLPEEGLKFMVYLQKENIIDESGMPKERFSAEFPKEGPSILRIQQVVRGDSAAYFCASSPGLNNEQFFGPGTRLTVL.

This rearrangement joins TRBV19 to TRBJ2-5; no reliable D call. Germline lookup yields CDR1 LNHDA and CDR2 SQIVND (reference sequence). The CDR3 covers 11 residues. V was trimmed by 10 bases and J by 5 bases, leaving 11 bases between them. CDR3 sequence: CATSLWETQYF. The CDR3 bases are TGTGCCACATCGCTTTGGGAGACCCAGTACTTC.

This clone was counted once. The V call is TRBV19, the J call TRBJ2-1; TRBD1 matches 9 bases. Germline V gene sequence: CDR1 LNHDA, CDR2 SQIVND (reference sequence). This CDR3 spans 16 amino acids. J gave up 2 bases and V 5 bases, and 7 bases lay outside the gene matches. In nucleotides, the CDR3 is TGTGCCAGTAGTGCGGACAGGGGAAGTGCCTACAATGAGCAGTTCTTC. This sequence encodes CASSADRGSAYNEQFF. The full variable domain, completed using reference TRBV19 and TRBJ2-1, is DGGITQSPKYLFRKEGQNVTLSCEQNLNHDAMYWYRQDPGQGLRLIYYSQIVNDFQKGDIAEGYSVSREKKESFPLTVTSAQKNPTAFYLCASSADRGSAYNEQFFGPGTRLTVL.

This rearrangement joins TRBV7-9 to TRBJ1-5; D remains ambiguous. The CDR3 covers 15 residues. From germline, CDR1 is SEHNR and CDR2 FQNEAQ (reference sequence). Trimming stripped 3 bases from V and 3 bases from J, with 12 bases between. CDR3 nucleotides: TGTGCCAGCAGCTTCATGGACTCTCCCAATCAGCCCCAGCATTTT. Its translation: CASSFMDSPNQPQHF.

The DNA of the CDR3 is TGTGCCACCAGCAGAGATAGAGGGAGCAATCAGCCCCAGCATTTT. Translation: CATSRDRGSNQPQHF. The rearrangement links TRBV15 to TRBJ1-5; D not resolved. V was trimmed by 0 bases and J by 1 base, leaving 7 bases between them. The CDR3 spans 15 residues. Germline values: CDR1 LNHNV, CDR2 YYDKDF (reference sequence). Supplemented by reference TRBV15 and TRBJ1-5, the full variable domain reads DAMVIQNPRYQVTQFGKPVTLSCSQTLNHNVMYWYQQKSSQAPKLLFHYYDKDFNNEADTPDNFQSRRPNTSFCFLDIRSPGLGDTAMYLCATSRDRGSNQPQHFGDGTRLSIL.

The rearrangement uses TRBV4-3 and TRBJ1-1; 9 bases agree with TRBD1. Germline CDR1 is LGHNA and CDR2 is YSLEER. The length of the CDR3 is 15 residues. The ends lost 1 base at V and 7 bases at J; junction bases unmatched: 7. This CDR3 is CASSQVTGGGYEAFF. For the CDR3, the DNA is TGCGCCAGCAGCCAAGTCACAGGGGGCGGCTATGAAGCTTTCTTT.

The V gene is TRBV10-1, the J gene TRBJ1-2; perhaps TRBD1 as D (6 bases). The CDR3 extends over 17 amino acids. Germline values: CDR1 WNHNN, CDR2 SYGVQD (reference sequence). V was shortened by 6 bases and J by 7 bases, with 27 bases between the two germline ends. DNA for the CDR3: TGCGCCAGCAGACCCGGGGGCGGGGGGCTAGTTTCGAGTGGCTACACCTTC. Its protein product is CASRPGGGGLVSSGYTF.

The CDR3 DNA reads as TGTGCCAGCTCACTAGGCTCCGGGTCCTACTACGAGCAGTACTTC. Translating it yields CASSLGSGSYYEQYF. The V call is TRBV18, the J call TRBJ2-7; D not certain. The germline V and J ends were trimmed by 4 bases and 3 bases, with 16 bases remaining between them. Germline V lookup: CDR1 KGHSH, CDR2 LQKENI. The CDR3 consists of 15 residues.

V and J are TRBV5-4 and TRBJ2-7; TRBD1 or TRBD2 may be the D gene (6 bases each). Germline CDR1 SGHNT, CDR2 YYREEE (reference sequence). With 4 bases removed from V and 6 bases from J, the gap between germline ends came to 17 bases. CDR3 length: 14 residues. CDR3 nucleotides: TGTGCCAGCAGCGGCCGGGGGCTGGGGGGCGAGCAGTACTTC. Protein sequence: CASSGRGLGGEQYF.

The rearrangement uses TRBV30 and TRBJ1-5, with 10 positions matching TRBD1. Trimming cost V 2 bases and J 6 bases; bases outside gene matches: 4. The CDR3 length is 14 residues. Germline V lookup: CDR1 GTSNPN, CDR2 SVGIG (reference sequence). Written as DNA, the CDR3 is TGTGCCTGGAGTCGGACAGGGGGGAGTCAGCCCCAGCATTTT. Translated, it gives CAWSRTGGSQPQHF. Full variable domain (outside the CDR3, taken from reference TRBV30 and TRBJ1-5): SQTIHQWPATLVQPVGSPLSLECTVEGTSNPNLYWYRQAAGRGLQLLFYSVGIGQISSEVPQNLSASRPQDRQFILSSKKLLLSDSGFYLCAWSRTGGSQPQHFGDGTRLSIL.

J is TRBJ1-5 and V is TRBV4-3; D remains unclear. Germline-derived CDR1 and CDR2 are LGHNA and YSLEER. The CDR3 runs 17 residues. Deletions cut 0 bases from V and 0 bases from J, with 12 bases between. Here the CDR3 DNA reads TGCGCCAGCAGCCAAGACTTGAGACGGGATAGCAATCAGCCCCAGCATTTT. This codes for CASSQDLRRDSNQPQHF.

The rearrangement uses TRBV6-4 and TRBJ1-1; D uncertain. The V end was cut by 4 bases, the J end by 0 bases, with 6 bases between. This CDR3 spans 13 amino acids. The germline V gene has CDR1 MRHNA and CDR2 SNTAGT. CDR3 nucleotide sequence: TGTGCCAGCAGTGTGGCCGTGAACACTGAAGCTTTCTTT. Protein product: CASSVAVNTEAFF.

This clone was found once. The chain recombines TRBV11-2 with TRBJ1-5, with D perhaps matching TRBD1 (6 bases). In germline, CDR1 is SGHAT, CDR2 FQNNGV. This CDR3 contains 13 residues. The V end was cut by 7 bases, the J end by 7 bases, with 14 bases between. CDR3 residues: CASTRGVDQPQHF. As DNA, the CDR3 is TGTGCCAGCACCAGGGGTGTTGACCAGCCCCAGCATTTT.

V and J are TRBV5-1 and TRBJ1-4; D might be TRBD1 (5 bases). CDR1 SGHRS and CDR2 YFSETQ come from the germline V gene. The ends were cut back, 3 bases at V and 0 bases at J, with 12 bases in the middle. CDR3 length equals 16 residues. CDR3 loop: CASSWGTPATNEKLFF. CDR3 nucleotide sequence: TGCGCCAGCAGCTGGGGGACCCCTGCAACTAATGAAAAACTGTTTTTT.

In nucleotides, the CDR3 is TGTGCCAGCAGCCAAGTCGGGTCTTCGGGGGCCTATAATTCACCCCTCCACTTT. Translating it yields CASSQVGSSGAYNSPLHF. The rearrangement joins TRBV14 to TRBJ1-6, with D perhaps matching TRBD1 (5 bases). The CDR3 extends over 18 amino acids. The germline V gene has CDR1 SGHDN and CDR2 FVKESK. V was clipped by 1 base and J by 2 bases, with 15 bases between them.

The chain couples TRBV6-6 to TRBJ1-2; TRBD1 is a possible D gene (6 bases). V gave up 2 bases and J gave up 3 bases, with 10 bases separating them. Per the germline V gene, CDR1 is MNHNY and CDR2 is SVGAGI (reference sequence). The CDR3 contains 14 residues. The CDR3 sequence is CASSYLTGYYGYTF. The CDR3 nucleotides are TGTGCCAGCAGTTACCTAACAGGGTACTATGGCTACACCTTC.

This rearrangement joins TRBV28 to TRBJ1-1; tentatively, D is TRBD1 (5 bases). Per the germline V gene, CDR1 is MDHEN and CDR2 is SYDVKM. CDR3 length: 14 amino acids. V lost 9 bases and J 5 bases, leaving 19 bases between the germline ends. This CDR3 is CASTQGAGVTEAFF. DNA of the CDR3: TGTGCCAGTACTCAAGGGGCGGGCGTTACTGAAGCTTTCTTT. The complete variable domain, with remaining parts taken from reference TRBV28 and TRBJ1-1, reads DVKVTQSSRYLVKRTGEKVFLECVQDMDHENMFWYRQDPGLGLRLIYFSYDVKMKEKGDIPEGYSVSREKKERFSLILESASTNQTSMYLCASTQGAGVTEAFFGQGTRLTVV.

The J gene is TRBJ1-1, the V gene TRBV5-1, with 8 bases aligning to TRBD1. Germline loops: CDR1 SGHRS, CDR2 YFSETQ. The CDR3 has 14 residues. Germline trimming cut 2 bases from V and 7 bases from J; bases unmatched to any gene: 7. CDR3 in DNA: TGCGCCAGCAGCTTTAACAGGGGGTTTGATGAAGCTTTCTTT. Residues: CASSFNRGFDEAFF.